This TCR beta chain was recorded in a study of identical twins. Study results and limitations: Conclusions were based on cross-sectional statistical analysis, without following the same donors. Abundant beta clonotypes from cord blood bore fewer insertions; memory repertoires lacked this pattern.

This clonotype has more than one count but fewer than ten. The antigen is not known. cDNA carried unique molecular identifiers, and a universal primer site was added by template switching. TCRdb re-derived calls from the 5' RACE reads in MiXCR, one entry per CDR3 protein. The sample includes some 240,000 distinct CDR3 sequences, about 8.3% seen only once; the top ten take less than 4%. From germline, CDR1 is LGHNA and CDR2 YSLEER. V lost 0 bases, J lost 8 bases, and 13 bases lay in between. The CDR3 is made up of 14 amino acids. In addition, the sample was reused for a study of yellow fever vaccine responses in identical twins.

The chain recombines TRBV4-3 with TRBJ1-2; D not certain. Sequencing used CD8+ T cells sorted from blood. The sequence was obtained from a woman aged 18 to 35 in good health. CDR3 nucleotides: TGCGCCAGCAGCCAAGATCCGGGAAACTCCGGCTACACCTTC. It translates to CASSQDPGNSGYTF.